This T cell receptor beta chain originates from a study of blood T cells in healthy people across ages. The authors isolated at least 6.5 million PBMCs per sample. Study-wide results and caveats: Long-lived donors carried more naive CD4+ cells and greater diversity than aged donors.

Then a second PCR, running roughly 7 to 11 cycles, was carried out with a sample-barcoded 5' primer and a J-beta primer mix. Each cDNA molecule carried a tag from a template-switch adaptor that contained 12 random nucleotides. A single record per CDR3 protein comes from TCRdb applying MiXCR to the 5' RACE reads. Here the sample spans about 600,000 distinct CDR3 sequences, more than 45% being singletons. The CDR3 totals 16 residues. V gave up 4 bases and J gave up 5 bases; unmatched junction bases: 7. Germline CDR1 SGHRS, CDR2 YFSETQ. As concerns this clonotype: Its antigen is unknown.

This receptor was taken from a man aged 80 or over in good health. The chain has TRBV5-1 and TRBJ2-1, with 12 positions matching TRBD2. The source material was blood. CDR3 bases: TGCGCCAGCAGCCAACCAACTAGCGGGAGGAACAATGAGCAGTTCTTC. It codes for CASSQPTSGRNNEQFF. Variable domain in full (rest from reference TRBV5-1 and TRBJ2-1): KAGVTQTPRYLIKTRGQQVTLSCSPISGHRSVSWYQQTPGQGLQFLFEYFSETQRNKGNFPGRFSGRQFSNSRSEMNVSTLELGDSALYLCASSQPTSGRNNEQFFGPGTRLTVL.